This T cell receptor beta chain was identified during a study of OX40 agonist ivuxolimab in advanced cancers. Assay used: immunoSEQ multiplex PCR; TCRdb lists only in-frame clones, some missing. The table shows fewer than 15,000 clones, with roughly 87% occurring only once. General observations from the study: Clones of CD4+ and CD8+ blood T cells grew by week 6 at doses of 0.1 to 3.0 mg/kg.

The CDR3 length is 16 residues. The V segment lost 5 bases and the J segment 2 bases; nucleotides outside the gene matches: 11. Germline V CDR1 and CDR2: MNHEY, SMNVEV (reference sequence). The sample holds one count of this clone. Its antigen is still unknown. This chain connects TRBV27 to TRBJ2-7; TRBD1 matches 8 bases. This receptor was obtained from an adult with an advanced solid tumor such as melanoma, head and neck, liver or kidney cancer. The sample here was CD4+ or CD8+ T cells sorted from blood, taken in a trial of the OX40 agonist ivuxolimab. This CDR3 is CASSTPGQGAPYEQYF. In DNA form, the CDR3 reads TGTGCCAGCAGTACCCCGGGGCAGGGGGCTCCCTACGAGCAGTACTTC.